Following are 3 T cell receptor beta chains from one sample sequenced in a study of type 1 regulatory T cells. Their antigens are not known. TCRdb ran MiXCR on the reads and lists one entry per CDR3 protein. The table includes more than 60,000 distinct CDR3 sequences, 60% to 80% detected once. Sequenced: cultured non-Tr1 T cells, either the whole culture or a sorted T cell fraction (not recorded which). These TCRs come from a human donor in good health.

The chain combines TRBV12-3 or TRBV12-4 with TRBJ2-3; 9 bases agree with TRBD1. Trimming at V came to 4 bases and at J to 2 bases, leaving 4 bases not matched to a gene. The CDR3 covers 15 residues. CDR3 sequence: CASSYGTGLTDTQYF. The CDR3 DNA is TGTGCCAGCAGTTATGGGACAGGGCTCACAGATACGCAGTATTTT.

The chain combines TRBV29-1 with TRBJ2-7; perhaps TRBD1 as D (6 bases). The CDR3 consists of 13 residues. Trimming removed 4 bases at V and 3 bases at J, with 13 bases between. CDR1 and CDR2 from the germline V gene are SQVTM and ANQGSEA. As DNA, the CDR3 is TGCAGCGTTGTATCCGACAGGTACTACGAGCAGTACTTC. Its protein is CSVVSDRYYEQYF.

This sequence joins TRBV6-2 or TRBV6-3 and TRBJ2-1; D not resolved. V dropped 6 bases and J dropped 0 bases, with 6 bases sitting between them. From germline, CDR1 is MNHEY and CDR2 SVGEGT. This CDR3 spans 13 amino acids. The CDR3 reads CASRGSSYNEQFF. For the CDR3, the DNA is TGTGCCAGCAGAGGAAGCTCCTACAATGAGCAGTTCTTC.